Included here is one T cell receptor (beta chain) sequence, with context. Its antigen is unknown. Sequence at one end of the junction differs from germline and may be a read error. The sample originates from a study of blood T cells in healthy people across ages. A sample-barcoded 5' primer and a J-beta primer mix were used in a second PCR of roughly 6 to 11 cycles. TCRdb fed the 5' RACE reads into MiXCR, producing one record per CDR3 protein. This table holds roughly 800,000 distinct CDR3 sequences, roughly 50% found once. Study conclusions and caveats: Donor CMV status was unknown, possibly confounding expanded clonotype changes.

The CDR3 has 14 amino acids. The germline V gene encodes CDR1 DFQATT and CDR2 SNEGSKA (reference sequence). The sequencing sample was made of blood. The clonotype comes from a young man in good health. This rearrangement joins TRBV20-1 to TRBJ2-7; TRBD2 matches 12 bases. This chain's CDR3 is CSAETSGGPYEQYF. CDR3 bases: TGCAGTGCTGAGACTAGCGGGGGCCCCTATGAGCAGTACTTC.